What follows are 6 T cell receptor beta chains derived from one specimen sequenced in a study of lymphopenia after photon versus proton radiotherapy. This table comes from immunoSEQ multiplex PCR, and its TCRdb copy is limited to in-frame clones, with some not included. Altogether about 60,000 clones are present, about four fifths being singletons, with the ten largest covering around 2.1%. The sequences come from peripheral blood, collected from a patient treated with proton-based radiotherapy. These receptors came from a man aged 55 to 70 with pancreatic cancer.

The chain combines TRBV4-1 with TRBJ1-2; 7 nucleotides line up with TRBD1. The CDR3 is made up of 17 amino acids. V lost 0 bases and J lost 0; bases outside the gene matches: 7. Germline CDR1 reads MGHRA; CDR2 reads YSYEKL. The CDR3 sequence: CASSQDLGQGANYGYTF. The CDR3 DNA is TGCGCCAGCAGCCAAGATCTCGGGCAGGGGGCTAACTATGGCTACACCTTC.

The V and J genes are TRBV19 and TRBJ1-5; TRBD1 matches 8 bases. This CDR3 has 15 amino acids. With V trimmed by 7 bases and J by 5 bases, 10 bases remained unmatched. Germline V CDR1 and CDR2: LNHDA, SQIVND (reference sequence). CDR3: CASTDPTGDHQPQHF. CDR3 DNA sequence: TGTGCCAGTACCGACCCGACAGGGGACCATCAGCCCCAGCATTTT.

This clone turned up a few times. The chain has TRBV29-1 and TRBJ1-2, with D possibly matching TRBD1 (6 bases). CDR1 and CDR2 (germline): SQVTM, ANQGSEA. V lost 7 bases and J lost 3, with 12 bases in between. The CDR3 length is 12 residues. The CDR3 is CSGDKLDYGYTF. The CDR3 nucleotides are TGCAGCGGGGACAAGTTGGACTATGGCTACACCTTC.

The CDR3 sequence: CASSLGGHQPYEQYF. The CDR3 bases are TGCGCCAGCAGCCTAGGAGGGCACCAGCCCTACGAGCAGTACTTC. The J gene is TRBJ2-7, the V gene TRBV4-1; weak D call: TRBD2 (6 bases). Germline CDR1 is MGHRA and CDR2 is YSYEKL. The CDR3 consists of 15 residues. V was trimmed by 4 bases and J by 2 bases, leaving 15 bases between them.

This clone has a handful of counts. The chain is built from TRBV7-9 and TRBJ2-7; weak D call: TRBD2 (6 bases). CDR3 length: 14 amino acids. Germline CDR1 SEHNR, CDR2 FQNEAQ (reference sequence). Trimming took off 4 bases at V and 2 bases at J, with 12 bases between the two ends. This chain's CDR3 is CASSYLEGPYEQYF. The CDR3 region has the DNA TGTGCCAGCAGCTACCTGGAGGGGCCCTACGAGCAGTACTTC.

The CDR3 loop is CAWLAGGSYEQYF. The CDR3 DNA reads as TGTGCCTGGCTAGCGGGAGGAAGCTACGAGCAGTACTTC. The V call is TRBV30, the J call TRBJ2-7; TRBD2 aligns across 11 bases. V lost 5 bases to trimming and J lost 3 bases; unmatched junction nucleotides: 3. Germline V gene lookup returns CDR1 GTSNPN and CDR2 SVGIG (reference sequence). The CDR3 is made up of 13 amino acids.